Sequencing of this T cell receptor (beta chain) was carried out in a study of T cells in Graves' hyperthyroidism and ophthalmopathy. Overall study findings and caveats: Stable hyperthyroidism was separated from ophthalmopathy by a model based on 13 V-J features.

Germline trimming cut 6 bases from V and 4 bases from J; bases unmatched to any gene: 7. The CDR3 sequence is 13 residues long. CDR1 DFQATT and CDR2 SNEGSKA come from the germline V gene (reference sequence). TCR beta CDR3 region amplification was performed from RNA transcripts. An initial round of RT-PCR targeting the TCR CDR3 relied on the HTBI primer set. TCRdb called the multiplex PCR reads again in MiXCR, with one record for every CDR3 protein. The data contain about 600,000 distinct CDR3 sequences, approximately 15% of them singletons. About this clonotype itself: Its antigen is unknown.

The chain uses TRBV20-1 and TRBJ2-5; TRBD1 matches 8 bases. The origin of this receptor is a middle-aged woman with Graves' ophthalmopathy. Sequenced: blood. The CDR3 is CSAPGQGVETQYF. The CDR3 nucleotides read TGCAGTGCCCCCGGACAGGGAGTAGAGACCCAGTACTTC.